A selection of T cell receptor beta chains follows, all from one sample in a study of CD8+ T cells in alopecia areata. Assay used: immunoSEQ multiplex PCR; TCRdb lists only in-frame clones, some missing. The table lists some 190,000 clones, 40% to 55% of them singletons, with 10% in the top ten. The input for sequencing was CD8+ T cells sorted from blood, taken around week 53, from a patient treated with tofacitinib. The origin of the receptors is a human donor with alopecia areata. Both conserved end residues are part of each CDR3. A D gene is named only where the DNA matches it firmly. A row's size may be missing; if present it is once, few, many or a size class.

length: 13; D: NA; V: TRBV29-1; J: TRBJ1-2; size: NA; CDR3: CSVEDGWAYGYTF; DNA: TGCAGCGTTGAAGATGGGTGGGCCTATGGCTACACCTTC
length: 14; D: NA; V: TRBV15; J: TRBJ1-4; size: NA; CDR3: CATEDRATNEKLFF; DNA: TGTGCCACCGAGGACAGAGCTACTAATGAAAAACTGTTTTTT
length: 13; D: NA; V: TRBV6-5; J: TRBJ2-5; size: few; CDR3: CASSRHREETQYF; DNA: TGTGCCAGCAGCAGACACAGGGAAGAGACCCAGTACTTC
length: 14; D: TRBD2; V: TRBV13; J: TRBJ2-7; size: NA; CDR3: CASSLIAGGNEQYF; DNA: TGTGCCAGCAGCCTCATAGCGGGGGGAAACGAGCAGTACTTC
length: 15; D: TRBD2; V: TRBV7-9; J: TRBJ2-7; size: NA; CDR3: CASSPETSGGYEQYF; DNA: TGTGCCAGCAGCCCGGAGACTAGCGGGGGCTACGAGCAGTACTTC
length: 14; D: TRBD1; V: TRBV7-6; J: TRBJ1-4; size: few; CDR3: CASSLGTGNEKLFF; DNA: TGTGCCAGCAGCTTAGGGACAGGGAATGAAAAACTGTTTTTT
length: 14; D: NA; V: TRBV30; J: TRBJ2-1; size: NA; CDR3: CAWTTGTRYNEQFF; DNA: TGTGCCTGGACTACAGGGACGCGGTACAATGAGCAGTTCTTC
length: 17; D: TRBD1; V: TRBV27; J: TRBJ2-6; size: once; CDR3: CASSPDSTGYGANVLTF; DNA: TGTGCCAGCAGTCCCGACTCGACAGGGTACGGGGCCAACGTCCTGACTTTC
length: 15; D: NA; V: TRBV25-1; J: TRBJ2-2; size: NA; CDR3: CASSEFPGNTGELFF; DNA: TGTGCCAGCAGTGAATTTCCAGGGAACACCGGGGAGCTGTTTTTT
length: 13; D: NA; V: TRBV30; J: TRBJ1-3; size: few; CDR3: CAWHPGAGNTIYF; DNA: TGTGCCTGGCATCCGGGGGCCGGAAACACCATATATTTT
length: 15; D: NA; V: TRBV4-1; J: TRBJ1-2; size: NA; CDR3: CASSQALGSPGGYTF; DNA: TGCGCCAGCAGCCAAGCTCTCGGGTCTCCTGGGGGCTACACCTTC
length: 17; D: NA; V: TRBV6-1; J: TRBJ2-1; size: NA; CDR3: CASSEEGPPSSYNEQFF; DNA: TGTGCCAGCAGTGAAGAAGGCCCCCCGAGCTCCTACAATGAGCAGTTCTTC
length: 14; D: TRBD1; V: TRBV16; J: TRBJ2-1; size: few; CDR3: CASNTGGHADEQFF; DNA: TGTGCCAGTAACACAGGGGGGCACGCCGATGAGCAGTTCTTC
length: 14; D: TRBD1; V: TRBV19; J: TRBJ2-7; size: NA; CDR3: CASSPSQGAYEQYF; DNA: TGTGCCAGTAGTCCGTCCCAGGGGGCCTACGAGCAGTACTTC
length: 15; D: NA; V: TRBV9; J: TRBJ2-7; size: NA; CDR3: CASSEGTHRSYEQYF; DNA: TGTGCCAGCAGCGAAGGGACACATCGCTCCTACGAGCAGTACTTC
length: 12; D: NA; V: TRBV30; J: TRBJ2-1; size: NA; CDR3: CAWSVKRGEQFF; DNA: TGTGCCTGGAGTGTTAAGAGGGGGGAGCAGTTCTTC
length: 13; D: NA; V: TRBV2; J: TRBJ1-4; size: few; CDR3: CASWGPTNEKLFF; DNA: TGTGCCAGCTGGGGACCGACTAATGAAAAACTGTTTTTT
length: 13; D: TRBD1; V: TRBV27; J: TRBJ2-7; size: NA; CDR3: CASSLGTESEQYF; DNA: TGTGCCAGCAGTTTGGGGACAGAGAGCGAGCAGTACTTC
length: 15; D: TRBD2; V: TRBV27; J: TRBJ2-1; size: NA; CDR3: CASSLGRGAYNEQFF; DNA: TGTGCCAGCAGTTTAGGGCGGGGGGCCTACAATGAGCAGTTCTTC
length: 16; D: NA; V: TRBV9; J: TRBJ1-6; size: NA; CDR3: CASSVGSGIGNSPLHF; DNA: TGTGCCAGCAGCGTAGGATCGGGGATAGGTAATTCACCCCTCCACTTT
length: 14; D: NA; V: TRBV13; J: TRBJ2-1; size: NA; CDR3: CASSYPLRGDEQFF; DNA: TGTGCCAGCAGCTACCCCTTAAGGGGCGATGAGCAGTTCTTC
length: 15; D: TRBD2; V: TRBV2; J: TRBJ2-3; size: NA; CDR3: CASTERGASTDTQYF; DNA: TGTGCCAGCACTGAGCGGGGGGCGAGCACAGATACGCAGTATTTT
length: 11; D: NA; V: TRBV29-1; J: TRBJ1-1; size: NA; CDR3: CSVTRQTEAFF; DNA: TGCAGCGTAACTAGACAGACTGAAGCTTTCTTT
length: 14; D: TRBD1; V: TRBV5-1; J: TRBJ2-1; size: NA; CDR3: CASSFTRTGVEQFF; DNA: TGCGCCAGCAGTTTCACCCGGACAGGGGTGGAGCAGTTCTTC
length: 13; D: TRBD1; V: TRBV11-2; J: TRBJ2-1; size: few; CDR3: CASRGTGPNEQFF; DNA: TGTGCCAGCAGGGGGACAGGGCCCAATGAGCAGTTCTTC
length: 13; D: NA; V: TRBV5-6; J: TRBJ2-5; size: NA; CDR3: CASSPISDETQYF; DNA: TGTGCCAGCAGCCCGATCTCCGACGAGACCCAGTACTTC
length: 15; D: NA; V: TRBV30; J: TRBJ2-2; size: NA; CDR3: CAWSVLQTNTGELFF; DNA: TGTGCCTGGAGTGTACTACAGACGAACACCGGGGAGCTGTTTTTT
length: 13; D: NA; V: TRBV6-5; J: TRBJ2-7; size: few; CDR3: CASSYEYSYEQYF; DNA: TGTGCCAGCAGTTACGAATATTCCTACGAGCAGTACTTC
length: 14; D: NA; V: TRBV30; J: TRBJ1-5; size: NA; CDR3: CAWSPGWANQPQHF; DNA: TGTGCCTGGAGTCCCGGGTGGGCAAATCAGCCCCAGCATTTT
length: 14; D: NA; V: TRBV2; J: TRBJ1-5; size: few; CDR3: CASSEAEGYQPQHF; DNA: TGTGCCAGCAGTGAGGCGGAAGGGTATCAGCCCCAGCATTTT
length: 13; D: NA; V: TRBV6-5; J: TRBJ2-7; size: few; CDR3: CASSRDGFYEQYF; DNA: TGTGCCAGCAGCAGAGACGGATTCTACGAGCAGTACTTC
length: 14; D: TRBD1; V: TRBV5-1; J: TRBJ2-7; size: NA; CDR3: CASSLEQGAYEQYF; DNA: TGCGCCAGCAGCTTGGAACAGGGGGCGTACGAGCAGTACTTC
length: 14; D: NA; V: TRBV6-5; J: TRBJ2-1; size: NA; CDR3: CASSYSTDYNEQFF; DNA: TGTGCCAGCAGTTACTCGACAGACTACAATGAGCAGTTCTTC